This T cell receptor beta chain was captured by sequencing in a study of OX40 agonist ivuxolimab in advanced cancers. For the study at large: In this trial design, patients received ivuxolimab intravenously at 0.01 to 10 mg/kg every 2 weeks. In three patients, partial responses were observed, one with hepatocellular carcinoma and two with cutaneous melanoma. Findings and caveats of the study: Clonal expansion from baseline to week 6 occurred in both CD4+ and CD8+ T cells.

Produced via immunoSEQ multiplex PCR; TCRdb's table is partial and in-frame only. The data contain about 31,000 clones, 88% of them singletons. This clone appeared once. Its matching antigen is unknown. On cycle 4 day 1 and cycle 7 day 1, as well as at baseline, blood was sampled. Sample: CD4+ or CD8+ T cells sorted from blood, taken in a trial of the OX40 agonist ivuxolimab. The origin of this receptor is an adult with an advanced solid tumor such as melanoma, head and neck, liver or kidney cancer.

The CDR3 sequence: CASSVDGGTDTQYF. Written as DNA, the CDR3 is TGTGCCAGCAGCGTGGACGGGGGCACAGATACGCAGTATTTT. The J gene is TRBJ2-3, the V gene TRBV9, with TRBD2 as a possible D gene (5 bases). V gave up 2 bases and J gave up 1 base, with 8 bases separating them. The CDR3 runs 14 residues. Germline V gene lookup returns CDR1 SGDLS and CDR2 YYNGEE.